The 4 T cell receptor beta chains below come from one sample, sequenced in a study of shared clonotypes between healthy human individuals (dated by TCRdb to between 2020 and 2021). The library came from the immunoSEQ multiplex PCR assay. This is the immuneACCESS table as TCRdb keeps it, with only in-frame sequences that have V and J called. A part of the clones is gone; compared with another copy, unresolved V genes explain less than half, and the rest is unexplained. This sample has 300,000 to 350,000 clones in its table, and roughly 80% of those were observed once. Of the sample, over 9.5% falls within the top ten clones. The source material was memory CD4+ T cells sorted from blood. The label giving this sample's cell subset or site can be read as: CD45RA-negative fraction. The receptors were sampled from a man between 25 and 39 years old in good health.

The rearrangement joins TRBV7-6 to TRBJ2-1; 9 bases map to TRBD2. Trimming cost V 5 bases and J 6 bases; bases outside gene matches: 8. Germline V lookup: CDR1 SGHVS, CDR2 FNYEAQ. This CDR3 contains 15 residues. CDR3 coding DNA: TGTGCCAGCAGCGATTATAGCGGGGGTGGCAATGAGCAGTTCTTC. This sequence encodes CASSDYSGGGNEQFF. The whole variable domain, filled in from reference TRBV7-6 and TRBJ2-1, reads GAGVSQSPRYKVTKRGQDVALRCDPISGHVSLYWYRQALGQGPEFLTYFNYEAQQDKSGLPNDRFSAERPEGSISTLTIQRTEQRDSAMYRCASSDYSGGGNEQFFGPGTRLTVL.

The V call is TRBV7-2, the J call TRBJ2-3; D remains ambiguous. Germline CDR1 is SGHTA and CDR2 is FQGNSA. Trimming took 6 bases from V and 3 from J, leaving 7 bases between them. There are 12 residues in the CDR3. The DNA of the CDR3 is TGTGCCAGCAGGTTCATGACAGATACGCAGTATTTT. It is translated as CASRFMTDTQYF.

Worth noting for this clone: Within the sample, other DNA sequences also encode this same CDR3. The rearrangement uses TRBV5-1 and TRBJ2-3; D call uncertain. Germline V gene sequence: CDR1 SGHRS, CDR2 YFSETQ. This CDR3 is 12 amino acids long. V was trimmed by 1 base and J by 2 bases, leaving 2 bases between them. The CDR3 nucleotides read TGCGCCAGCAGCTTGAACACAGATACGCAGTATTTT. It yields the protein CASSLNTDTQYF.

This rearrangement joins TRBV5-6 to TRBJ1-1, with 12 bases that match TRBD1. The V gene's germline CDR1 is SGHDT and CDR2 YYEEEE. Unmatched junction bases numbered 9, after V lost 2 bases and J lost 10 bases. CDR3 length: 15 residues. The CDR3 reads CASSFGDRGRQLAFF. In nucleotides, the CDR3 is TGTGCCAGCAGCTTTGGGGACAGGGGGCGGCAGTTAGCTTTCTTT.